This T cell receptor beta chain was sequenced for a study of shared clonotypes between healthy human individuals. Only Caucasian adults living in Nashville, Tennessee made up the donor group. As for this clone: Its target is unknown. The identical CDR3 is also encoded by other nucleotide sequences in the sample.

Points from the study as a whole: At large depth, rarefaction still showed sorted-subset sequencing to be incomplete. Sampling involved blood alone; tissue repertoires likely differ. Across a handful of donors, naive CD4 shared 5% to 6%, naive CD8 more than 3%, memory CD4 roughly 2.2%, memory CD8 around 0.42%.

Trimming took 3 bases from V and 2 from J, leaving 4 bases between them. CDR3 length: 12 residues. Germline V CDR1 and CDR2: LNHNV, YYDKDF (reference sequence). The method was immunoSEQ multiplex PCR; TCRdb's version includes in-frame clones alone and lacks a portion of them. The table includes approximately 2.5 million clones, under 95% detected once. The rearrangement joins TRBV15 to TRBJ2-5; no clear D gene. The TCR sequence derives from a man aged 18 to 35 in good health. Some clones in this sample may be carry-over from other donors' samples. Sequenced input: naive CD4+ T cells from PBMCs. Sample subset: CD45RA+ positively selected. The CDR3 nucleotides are TGTGCCACCAGCAGGAAACAAGAGACCCAGTACTTC. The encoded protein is CATSRKQETQYF.